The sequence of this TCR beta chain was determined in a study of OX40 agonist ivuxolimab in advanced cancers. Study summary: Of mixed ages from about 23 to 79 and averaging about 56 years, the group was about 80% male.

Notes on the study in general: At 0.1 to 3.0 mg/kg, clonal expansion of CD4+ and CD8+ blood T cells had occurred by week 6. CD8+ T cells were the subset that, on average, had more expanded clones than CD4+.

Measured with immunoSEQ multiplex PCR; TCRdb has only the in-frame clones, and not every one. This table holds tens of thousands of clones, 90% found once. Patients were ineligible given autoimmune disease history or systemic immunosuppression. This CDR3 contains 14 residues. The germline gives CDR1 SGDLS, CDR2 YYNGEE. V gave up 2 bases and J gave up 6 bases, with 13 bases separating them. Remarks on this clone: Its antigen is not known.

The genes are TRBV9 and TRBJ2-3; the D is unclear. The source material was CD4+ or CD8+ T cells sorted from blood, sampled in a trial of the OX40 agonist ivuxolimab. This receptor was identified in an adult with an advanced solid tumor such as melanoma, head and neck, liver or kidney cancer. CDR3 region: CASSVSVLQDTQYF. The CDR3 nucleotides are TGTGCCAGCAGCGTTAGTGTGTTGCAGGATACGCAGTATTTT.